The 8 T cell receptor beta chains given below trace back to one sample, sequenced in a study of OX40 agonist ivuxolimab in advanced cancers. Libraries were prepared through the immunoSEQ multiplex PCR assay. The immuneACCESS repertoire file appears here via TCRdb, limited to in-frame rearrangements. These files lack a portion of the clones; in checked studies, under half of the deficit traces to unresolved V genes, and the cause of the others is not known. The sample yields more than 100,000 clones; around 95% were counted once. Of the sample, about 0.14% falls within the top ten clones. The sequencing here drew on CD4+ or CD8+ T cells sorted from blood, taken in a trial of the OX40 agonist ivuxolimab. The receptor set was obtained from an adult with an advanced solid tumor such as melanoma, head and neck, liver or kidney cancer.

The CDR3 reads CASSTPSRPTGANEQFF. CDR3 bases: TGTGCCAGTAGTACTCCTAGCCGACCTACAGGGGCGAATGAGCAGTTCTTC. This rearrangement joins TRBV19 to TRBJ2-1, with TRBD1 matching over 7 bases. CDR1 is LNHDA, CDR2 SQIVND, per germline (reference sequence). The trim removed 4 bases at V and 7 bases at J, leaving 16 bases unmatched. The CDR3 runs 17 residues.

The V gene is TRBV28, the J gene TRBJ1-6, with no clear D. Germline assignment: CDR1 MDHEN and CDR2 SYDVKM. CDR3 size: 12 residues. The V and J ends lost 5 bases and 10 bases respectively, with 9 bases between them. CDR3: CASSRGGSPLHF. The CDR3 DNA reads as TGTGCCAGCAGTCGGGGTGGATCACCCCTCCACTTT. Using reference TRBV28 and TRBJ1-6 for the parts outside the CDR3, the full variable domain is DVKVTQSSRYLVKRTGEKVFLECVQDMDHENMFWYRQDPGLGLRLIYFSYDVKMKEKGDIPEGYSVSREKKERFSLILESASTNQTSMYLCASSRGGSPLHFGNGTRLTVT.

This clone appeared once. The chain is built from TRBV2 and TRBJ2-5, with D perhaps being TRBD1 or TRBD2 (5 bases each). The CDR3 consists of 12 residues. Germline lookup yields CDR1 SNHLY and CDR2 FYNNEI. Trimming removed 6 bases from V and 5 bases from J, with 10 bases in between. CDR3 nucleotides: TGTGCCAGCAGCGGGACCTTGGAGACCCAGTACTTC. Translating it yields CASSGTLETQYF.

The rearrangement joins TRBV29-1 to TRBJ2-1, with D maybe TRBD2 (5 bases). This CDR3 has 13 amino acids. The germline CDR1 and CDR2 sequences are SQVTM and ANQGSEA. V lost 7 bases and J 4 bases, leaving 14 bases between the germline ends. CDR3 sequence reads: CSDQRILYNEQFF. CDR3 bases: TGCAGCGACCAGCGGATACTTTACAATGAGCAGTTCTTC.

The rearrangement joins TRBV25-1 to TRBJ2-2; D gene ambiguous. The V gene lost 6 bases and the J gene lost 0 bases, with 5 bases spanning the gap. Germline V lookup: CDR1 MGHDK, CDR2 SYGVNS. This CDR3 is 13 amino acids long. The CDR3 sequence: CASRHSNTGELFF. The DNA of the CDR3 is TGTGCCAGCAGACACTCGAACACCGGGGAGCTGTTTTTT.

The chain recombines TRBV9 with TRBJ2-3, with a weak D call TRBD1 (5 bases). The CDR3 has 12 residues. V was pared by 4 bases and J by 5 bases, with 8 bases between. Germline values: CDR1 SGDLS, CDR2 YYNGEE. The CDR3 nucleotides are TGTGCCAGCAGCTTAAGGGGAGATACGCAGTATTTT. The encoded protein is CASSLRGDTQYF.

The DNA of the CDR3 is TGTGCCAGCAGGCGGACAGGAAACACCATATATTTT. Its translation is CASRRTGNTIYF. The V gene is TRBV6-1, the J gene TRBJ1-3; D possibly corresponds to TRBD1 (5 bases). The CDR3 is 12 residues long. Germline-derived CDR1 and CDR2 are MNHNS and SASEGT. V was pared by 6 bases and J by 4 bases, with 7 bases between.

The rearrangement uses TRBV5-1 and TRBJ1-1; 8 bases line up with TRBD1. This CDR3 comprises 14 residues. V gave up 4 bases and J gave up 2 bases; unmatched junction bases: 4. Germline assignment: CDR1 SGHRS and CDR2 YFSETQ. CDR3 protein: CASSGTGGNTEAFF. CDR3 in DNA: TGCGCCAGCAGCGGGACAGGTGGAAACACTGAAGCTTTCTTT.